This T cell receptor beta chain was profiled in a study of T-cell reconstitution after alpha-beta-depleted transplantation in children. Study results and limitations: Reportedly, alpha-beta T cells present about two months post-transplant originated from several hundred expanded clones of graft origin. One year post-transplant, T-cell counts and diversity were largely derived from T cells produced anew. Some patients' high day-60 TCRbeta diversity was traced to surviving recipient T cells and thymic progenitors.

The ends were cut back, 0 bases at V and 7 bases at J, with 13 bases in the middle. CDR1 SGHRS and CDR2 YFSETQ come from the germline V gene. The CDR3 totals 14 residues. Construction of the TCRbeta library involved unique molecular identifiers. TCRdb re-derived calls from the PCR reads in MiXCR, one entry per CDR3 protein. The sample shows around 110,000 distinct CDR3 sequences, 9% to 12% of them seen only once. This clonotype was seen more than once but under ten times. Its antigen is as yet unknown. The sequenced sample was PBMCs, obtained before TCRalphabeta/CD19-depleted stem cell transplant. The receptor was derived from a boy aged 2 to 9 with acute lymphoblastic leukemia, due to receive a stem cell transplant. This chain joins TRBV5-1 and TRBJ2-5; the D gene could be TRBD1 or TRBD2 (5 bases each). This chain's CDR3 is CASSLGDAPPTQYF. CDR3 DNA sequence: TGCGCCAGCAGCTTGGGGGACGCCCCCCCGACCCAGTACTTC. Full variable domain (outside the CDR3, taken from reference TRBV5-1 and TRBJ2-5): KAGVTQTPRYLIKTRGQQVTLSCSPISGHRSVSWYQQTPGQGLQFLFEYFSETQRNKGNFPGRFSGRQFSNSRSEMNVSTLELGDSALYLCASSLGDAPPTQYFGPGTRLLVL.